The entry below describes one T cell receptor (beta chain). Its antigen is currently unknown. It was with a sample-barcoded 5' primer and a J-beta primer mix that a second PCR of roughly 7 to 12 cycles was run. One entry per CDR3 protein results from TCRdb running MiXCR on the 5' RACE reads. The sample yields fewer than 2,000,000 distinct CDR3 sequences, 39% seen once. These data originate in a study of blood T cells in healthy people across ages. Findings of the study overall: Measured against age, TCR beta diversity per million T cells decreased in a roughly linear manner. Fewer expanded clones and more diversity marked long-lived versus aged donors. Unsorted PBMCs prevented conclusive naive versus antigen-experienced comparison.

V lost 3 bases and J lost 3, with 9 bases in between. The CDR3 sequence is 13 residues long. Germline values: CDR1 SGHRS, CDR2 YFSETQ. Specimen: blood. V is TRBV5-1 and J is TRBJ1-1; tentatively, D is TRBD1 (5 bases). The sequence derives from a human donor in good health. The CDR3 region has the DNA TGCGCCAGCAGCTGGGACCTCGACACTGAAGCTTTCTTT. Its protein is CASSWDLDTEAFF.